This is a list of T cell receptor beta chains from one sample in a study of cytomegalovirus exposure and HLA in healthy donors. Profiled with immunoSEQ multiplex PCR; TCRdb holds only in-frame clones, not every one. The profile shows some 150,000 clones, around 86% of them singletons. What was sequenced was PBMCs. Receptors were obtained from a woman aged 45-59 years in good health and CMV-seropositive. Both conserved end residues are part of each CDR3. A D gene is named only where the DNA matches it firmly. Size is omitted from some rows. Given values are once, few, many or a class for expanded clones.

clone_size,j_call,v_call,d_call,cdr3_nt,cdr3_aa
NA,TRBJ1-5,TRBV6-1,TRBD1,TGTGCCAGCAGTGGACAGGGGCGGCATCAGCCCCAGCATTTT,CASSGQGRHQPQHF
NA,TRBJ2-4,TRBV4-2,NA,TGTGCCAGCAGCCAGGACCCGCTAGCGCGCGTTCTAGCCAAAAACATTCAGTACTTC,CASSQDPLARVLAKNIQYF
NA,TRBJ1-1,TRBV9,NA,TGTGCCAGCAGCGCAATGGACAGACTGAACACTGAAGCTTTCTTT,CASSAMDRLNTEAFF
NA,TRBJ2-3,TRBV28,TRBD1,TGTGCCAGCAGTTTGTCAGACAGGGGCACAGATACGCAGTATTTT,CASSLSDRGTDTQYF
NA,TRBJ2-1,TRBV5-4,TRBD2,TGTGCCAGCAGCTTGGCTGCGGGAGTGTCATACAATGAGCAGTTCTTC,CASSLAAGVSYNEQFF
NA,TRBJ1-2,TRBV19,NA,TGTGCCAGTTTTAGTTACGACACCACTAACTATGGCTACACCTTC,CASFSYDTTNYGYTF
NA,TRBJ2-7,TRBV13,TRBD1,TGTGCCAGCAGCCTAGACAGGGCCTACGAGCAGTACTTC,CASSLDRAYEQYF
NA,TRBJ2-1,TRBV10-2,TRBD2,TGCGCCAGCAGGGTACTAGCGGGAGATTCCTACAATGAGCAGTTCTTC,CASRVLAGDSYNEQFF
NA,TRBJ2-4,TRBV6-6,TRBD1,TGTGCCAGCAGTTACGGGACAGTCTCCGGAAACATTCAGTACTTC,CASSYGTVSGNIQYF
NA,TRBJ1-2,TRBV28,TRBD1,TGTGCCAGCAGTTTTCCCCGGACAGGGGGCGGGTATGGCTACACCTTC,CASSFPRTGGGYGYTF
few,TRBJ1-1,TRBV9,TRBD1,TGTGCCAGCAGCGTAGCTGGGGGGACAGGGGGCGCGAGGGACACTGAAGCTTTCTTT,CASSVAGGTGGARDTEAFF
NA,TRBJ2-7,TRBV30,NA,TGTGCCTGGAGTGTATTTTCAGGTGTGGCTATCCGGGACTACGAGCAGTACTTC,CAWSVFSGVAIRDYEQYF
NA,TRBJ1-1,TRBV6-5,NA,TGTGCCAGCAGTTACTCGAGAAGGAACACTGAAGCTTTCTTT,CASSYSRRNTEAFF
NA,TRBJ2-7,TRBV19,TRBD2,TGTGCCAGTAGTGCAACCATAGCGGGAGTCCCCTGGGAGCAGTACTTC,CASSATIAGVPWEQYF
few,TRBJ1-6,TRBV4-1,NA,TGCGCCAGCCGAACACAGATCGGTAATTCACCCCTCCACTTT,CASRTQIGNSPLHF
medium-sized,TRBJ2-7,TRBV2,TRBD1,TGTGCCAGCAGTATGACAGGGGCGGGGAACGAGCAGTACTTC,CASSMTGAGNEQYF
NA,TRBJ2-2,TRBV5-1,NA,TGCGCCAGCAGCACAGGACAGAGGACCGGGGAGCTGTTTTTT,CASSTGQRTGELFF
NA,TRBJ1-1,TRBV30,TRBD1,TGTGCCTGGAGTGGAGGGGGCCCTGAAGCTTTCTTT,CAWSGGGPEAFF
NA,TRBJ1-2,TRBV11-2,NA,TGTGCCAGCAGCCCTATAAGTAACTATGGCTACACCTTC,CASSPISNYGYTF
NA,TRBJ2-1,TRBV7-8,TRBD1,TGTGCCAGCAGCTTCCGGGACAGGTGGGATGAGCAGTTCTTC,CASSFRDRWDEQFF
NA,TRBJ1-2,TRBV19,TRBD1,TGTGCCAGTGGACAGGCGGTTGACTATGGCTACACCTTC,CASGQAVDYGYTF
once,TRBJ1-2,TRBV7-3,NA,TGTGCCAGCAGCAAGGCGGGGGGTCGGGATGGCTACACCTTC,CASSKAGGRDGYTF
once,TRBJ1-1,TRBV11-3,TRBD1,TGTGCCAGCAGCCTGGGACAGTACACTGAAGCTTTCTTT,CASSLGQYTEAFF
NA,TRBJ2-2,TRBV28,NA,TGTGCCAGCAGTTTGTCCGGGGGCACCGGGGAGCTGTTTTTT,CASSLSGGTGELFF
NA,TRBJ2-5,TRBV7-2,TRBD2,TGTGCCAGTAAATGGTCGGGGGGGAGTGAGACCCAGTACTTC,CASKWSGGSETQYF
NA,TRBJ1-1,TRBV19,TRBD1,TGTGCCAGTAGGGTCCGGGACAGGGACACTGAAGCTTTCTTT,CASRVRDRDTEAFF
NA,TRBJ1-1,TRBV6-5,TRBD1,TGTGCCAGCAGTTACCCAGGGGGTGAAGCTTTCTTT,CASSYPGGEAFF